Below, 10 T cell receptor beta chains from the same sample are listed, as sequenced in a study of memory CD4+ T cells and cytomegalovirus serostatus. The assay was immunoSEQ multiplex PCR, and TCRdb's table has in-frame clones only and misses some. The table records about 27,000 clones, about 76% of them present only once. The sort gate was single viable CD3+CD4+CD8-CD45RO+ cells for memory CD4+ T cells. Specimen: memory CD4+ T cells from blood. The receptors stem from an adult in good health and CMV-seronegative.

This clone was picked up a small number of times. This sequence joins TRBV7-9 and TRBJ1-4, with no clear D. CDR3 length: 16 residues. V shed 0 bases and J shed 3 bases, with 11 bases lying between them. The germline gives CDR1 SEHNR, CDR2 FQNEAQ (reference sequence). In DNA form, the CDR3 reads TGTGCCAGCAGCTTAGCGCTCGGGCGGGCTAATGAAAAACTGTTTTTT. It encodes CASSLALGRANEKLFF.

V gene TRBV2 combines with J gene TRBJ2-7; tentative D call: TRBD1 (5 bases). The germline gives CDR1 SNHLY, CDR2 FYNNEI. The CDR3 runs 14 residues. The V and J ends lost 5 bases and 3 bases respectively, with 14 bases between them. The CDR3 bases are TGTGCCAGCAGTCTTACAGGAACTCTCTACGAGCAGTACTTC. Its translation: CASSLTGTLYEQYF. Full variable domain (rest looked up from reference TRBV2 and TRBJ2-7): EPEVTQTPSHQVTQMGQEVILRCVPISNHLYFYWYRQILGQKVEFLVSFYNNEISEKSEIFDDQFSVERPDGSNFTLKIRSTKLEDSAMYFCASSLTGTLYEQYFGPGTRLTVT.

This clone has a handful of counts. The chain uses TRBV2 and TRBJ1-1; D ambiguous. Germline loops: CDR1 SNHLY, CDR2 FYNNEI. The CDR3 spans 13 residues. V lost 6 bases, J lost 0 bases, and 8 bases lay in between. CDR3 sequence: CASRLMMNTEAFF. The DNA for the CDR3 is TGTGCCAGCAGGTTAATGATGAACACTGAAGCTTTCTTT. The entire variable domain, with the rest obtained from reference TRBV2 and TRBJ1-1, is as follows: EPEVTQTPSHQVTQMGQEVILRCVPISNHLYFYWYRQILGQKVEFLVSFYNNEISEKSEIFDDQFSVERPDGSNFTLKIRSTKLEDSAMYFCASRLMMNTEAFFGQGTRLTVV.

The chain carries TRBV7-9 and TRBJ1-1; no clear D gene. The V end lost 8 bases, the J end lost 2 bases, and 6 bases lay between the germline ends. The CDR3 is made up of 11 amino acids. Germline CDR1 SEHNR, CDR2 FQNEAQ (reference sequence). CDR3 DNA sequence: TGTGCCAGCGGCCTAAACACTGAAGCTTTCTTT. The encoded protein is CASGLNTEAFF.

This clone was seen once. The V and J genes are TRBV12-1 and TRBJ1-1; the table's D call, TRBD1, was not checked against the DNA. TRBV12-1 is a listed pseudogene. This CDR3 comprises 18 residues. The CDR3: CASRPRDRAHIGNTEAFF. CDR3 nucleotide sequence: TGTGCCAGCAGACCCCGGGACAGGGCCCACATTGGGAACACTGAAGCTTTCTTT.

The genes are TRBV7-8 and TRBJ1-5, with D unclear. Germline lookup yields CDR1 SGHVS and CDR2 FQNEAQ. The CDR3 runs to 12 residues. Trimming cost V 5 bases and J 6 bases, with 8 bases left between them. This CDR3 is CASSPLLQPQHF. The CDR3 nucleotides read TGTGCCAGCAGCCCCTTGCTTCAGCCCCAGCATTTT.

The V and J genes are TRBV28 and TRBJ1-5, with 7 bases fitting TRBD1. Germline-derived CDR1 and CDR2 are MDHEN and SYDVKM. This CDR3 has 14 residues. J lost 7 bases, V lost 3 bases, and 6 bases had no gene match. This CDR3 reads CASSFRDRRQPQHF. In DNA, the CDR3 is TGTGCCAGCAGTTTCCGGGACAGACGCCAGCCCCAGCATTTT.

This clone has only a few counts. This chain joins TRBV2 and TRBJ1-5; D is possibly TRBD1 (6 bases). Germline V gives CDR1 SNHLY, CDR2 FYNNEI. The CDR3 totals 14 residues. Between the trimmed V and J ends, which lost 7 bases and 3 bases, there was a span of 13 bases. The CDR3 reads CASTIGQNNQPQHF. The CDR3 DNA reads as TGTGCCAGCACGATCGGACAGAACAATCAGCCCCAGCATTTT.

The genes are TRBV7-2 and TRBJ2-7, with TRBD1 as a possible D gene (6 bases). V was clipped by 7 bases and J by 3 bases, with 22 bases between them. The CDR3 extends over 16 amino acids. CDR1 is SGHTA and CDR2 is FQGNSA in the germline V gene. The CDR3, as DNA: TGTGCCAGCACCCCAGGCCAGGGGTGGAGAGGCTACGAGCAGTACTTC. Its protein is CASTPGQGWRGYEQYF. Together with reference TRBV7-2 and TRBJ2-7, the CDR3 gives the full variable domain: GAGVSQSPSNKVTEKGKDVELRCDPISGHTALYWYRQSLGQGLEFLIYFQGNSAPDKSGLPSDRFSAERTGGSVSTLTIQRTQQEDSAVYLCASTPGQGWRGYEQYFGPGTRLTVT.

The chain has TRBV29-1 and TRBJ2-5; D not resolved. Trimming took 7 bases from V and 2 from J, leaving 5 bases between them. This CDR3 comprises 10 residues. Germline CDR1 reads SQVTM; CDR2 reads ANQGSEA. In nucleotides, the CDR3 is TGCAGCGCCCTACAAGAGACCCAGTACTTC. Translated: CSALQETQYF.